The present entry profiles one TCR beta chain with its context. Its antigen remains unknown. The entry originates in a study of response to subunit inactivated influenza vaccine. Overall study results and limits: Authors suggested each seasonal influenza vaccination recruits few new T cells.

The CDR3 runs 16 residues. V lost 6 bases, J lost 3 bases, and 18 bases lay in between. Germline CDR1 is MNHNS and CDR2 is SASEGT. TCRdb itself ran the RT-PCR reads through MiXCR, one entry per CDR3 protein. The table has some 300,000 distinct CDR3 sequences, about 20% seen once. This TCR came from a man aged 45-69 years who received an inactivated influenza vaccine. V usage is TRBV6-1 and J usage is TRBJ1-5; D ambiguous. The sample in question was PBMCs from blood, obtained around 22 months after vaccination. The CDR3 loop reads CASSRGLPDYNQPQHF. CDR3 DNA: TGTGCCAGCAGCCGAGGGCTGCCAGACTACAATCAGCCCCAGCATTTT.